This T cell receptor beta chain was observed in a study of T-cell reconstitution after alpha-beta-depleted transplantation in children. General study points: Reportedly, only several hundred clones from non-depleted graft cells drove alpha-beta T-cell counts at about two months. Diversity of TCRbeta at day 60 was high in some patients, arising from surviving recipient T cells and thymic progenitors. By one year post-transplant, T-cell counts and diversity largely arose from T cells that were newly produced.

Unique molecular identifiers were used to barcode this TCRbeta library. TCRdb reprocessed the PCR reads with MiXCR, giving one entry per CDR3 protein. The table lists hundreds of thousands of distinct CDR3 sequences, around 15% of them singletons. This CDR3 has 16 residues. V gave up 4 bases and J gave up 7 bases; unmatched junction bases: 11. The V gene's germline CDR1 is SEHNR and CDR2 FQNEAQ (reference sequence). This clonotype has ten or more counts. Its target is not known. The sample consisted of PBMCs, mostly from graft donor cells, taken 360 days after TCRalphabeta/CD19-depleted stem cell transplant. This chain links TRBV7-9 with TRBJ2-1; 9 positions agree with TRBD1. This TCR derives from a boy under two years old who had a stem cell transplant for Wiskott-Aldrich syndrome, so the T cells may come from the graft donor. The CDR3, as DNA: TGTGCCAGCAGCTCGCACACAGGGGGCTTAAGGAATGAGCAGTTCTTC. It yields the protein CASSSHTGGLRNEQFF.